Listed here are 7 T cell receptor beta chains from one sample, sequenced in a study of Graves' ophthalmopathy and Graves' hyperthyroidism. RNA served as the template for amplifying TCR beta CDR3 regions. Second-round multiplex PCR followed a first-round RT-PCR using HTBI primers. In TCRdb, the multiplex PCR reads were re-called with MiXCR into one record per CDR3 protein. The data show about 200,000 distinct CDR3 sequences, approximately 28% seen once. The sequencing input was peripheral blood. All receptors come from a man aged 45-65 years with Graves' ophthalmopathy.

This chain uses TRBV28 with TRBJ1-1; no clear D gene. The CDR3 covers 13 residues. Germline V gene data show CDR1 as MDHEN and CDR2 as SYDVKM. The V end lost 3 bases, the J end lost 3 bases, and 8 bases lay between the germline ends. CDR3 sequence (DNA): TGTGCCAGCAGTTTGGTTCGGGACACTGAAGCTTTCTTT. This gives the protein CASSLVRDTEAFF. The full variable domain, completed using reference TRBV28 and TRBJ1-1, is DVKVTQSSRYLVKRTGEKVFLECVQDMDHENMFWYRQDPGLGLRLIYFSYDVKMKEKGDIPEGYSVSREKKERFSLILESASTNQTSMYLCASSLVRDTEAFFGQGTRLTVV.

This clonotype was observed many times. The rearrangement joins TRBV15 to TRBJ2-5, with 11 bases aligning to TRBD2. J lost 1 base, V lost 0 bases, and 7 bases had no gene match. The CDR3 totals 18 residues. Germline loops: CDR1 LNHNV, CDR2 YYDKDF (reference sequence). The CDR3 here is CATSRDPSGRQIQETQYF. As DNA, the CDR3 is TGTGCCACCAGCAGAGATCCTAGCGGGAGGCAGATCCAAGAGACCCAGTACTTC.

This clonotype was seen at least ten times. V is TRBV27 and J is TRBJ2-5; D not resolved. There are 14 residues in the CDR3. Germline V gene data show CDR1 as MNHEY and CDR2 as SMNVEV (reference sequence). V gave up 1 base and J gave up 2 bases, with 8 bases separating them. The CDR3 DNA is TGTGCCAGCAGTTTATGGTCAGATCAAGAGACCCAGTACTTC. As protein: CASSLWSDQETQYF.

The J gene is TRBJ1-1, the V gene TRBV30; D is unresolved. The ends were cut back, 0 bases at V and 1 base at J, with 6 bases in the middle. This CDR3 is 13 amino acids long. Looked up from germline, CDR1 is GTSNPN and CDR2 is SVGIG (reference sequence). The CDR3 DNA is TGTGCCTGGAGTGTACAGCGGAACACTGAAGCTTTCTTT. It codes for CAWSVQRNTEAFF.

This clonotype was found many times. The chain couples TRBV3-1 to TRBJ1-3, with a weak D call TRBD1 (5 bases). The V end lost 0 bases, the J end lost 0 bases, and 15 bases lay between the germline ends. There are 18 residues in the CDR3. CDR1 is LGHDT and CDR2 is YNNKEL in the germline V gene (reference sequence). The CDR3 DNA sequence: TGTGCCAGCAGCCAAGATACCTATACCAGGGACTCTGGAAACACCATATATTTT. Protein product: CASSQDTYTRDSGNTIYF.

This clonotype has a count of ten or more. The genes are TRBV20-1 and TRBJ2-2; TRBD2 agrees at 9 bases. J lost 4 bases, V lost 0 bases, and 3 bases had no gene match. Germline CDR1 DFQATT, CDR2 SNEGSKA (reference sequence). This CDR3 contains 15 residues. The CDR3, as DNA: TGCAGTGCTAGAGAAGGCGGGAGGGCCACCGGGGAGCTGTTTTTT. It is translated as CSAREGGRATGELFF.

This clonotype has a count of ten or more. The chain is built from TRBV12-3 or TRBV12-4 and TRBJ1-5; D is undetermined. V was pared by 2 bases and J by 3 bases, with 8 bases between. The CDR3 totals 14 residues. The CDR3 loop reads CASSLRRANQPQHF. CDR3 nucleotide sequence: TGTGCCAGCAGTTTAAGGAGGGCCAATCAGCCCCAGCATTTT.